The sequence of this T cell receptor (beta chain) was determined in a study of cytomegalovirus exposure and HLA in healthy donors (dated by TCRdb to about 2017). Regarding the study in general: According to an earlier analysis of around 600 of the donors, about 190 million T cells yielded over 100 million unique TCR beta sequences and more than 250 Gb of sequence data. HLA typing included class I and class II loci at four-digit resolution. High-throughput TCR immunosequencing, statistical association of individual TCRs with disease status, and machine learning were combined to predict cytomegalovirus infection status. Among the roughly 410 genotyped donors, 75% to 90% belonged to the genetic ancestry cluster associated with self-reported Caucasian donors. Several DR-DQ haplotypes were handled as single units for association and clustering because linkage in the cohort was strong. About 300 gigabases of sequencing data and approximately 80 million unique TCR sequences were included in an early release covering over 600 HLA-typed donors. A later genetic analysis used genome-wide SNP genotypes for about 60% of the 666 donors, treating that subset as a discovery cohort. The later analysis used no new phenotypic data to find candidate immune exposures, relying instead on TCR beta sequences and their occurrence across donors. An earlier analysis of roughly 580 of the donors used high-throughput TCR beta sequencing to judge whether each TCR beta V gene segment behaved as functional or pseudogenic. The study aimed to test whether signatures of past pathogen exposure could be identified by cataloging public T cell receptors. Among about 400 genotyped donors of the cohort, an average of approximately 220,000 unique TCR beta nucleotide sequences was sequenced per donor, of which approximately 18% were non-productive. All discovery cohort repertoires had been generated on a single sequencing platform. Donor age, sex, ethnicity and CMV serostatus were compiled together with the repertoire data. Using immunosequencing, the study profiled T cell repertoires from around 670 subjects and related those repertoires to cytomegalovirus serostatus. Besides the first cohort of approximately 670 subjects, a separate validation cohort made up of 120 different subjects was used. The number of typed donors differed by locus: about 620-630 for A, B, C, DRB1 and DQB1; 500 to 550 for DQA1; approximately 600 for DPA1; and about 470 for DPB1. A later analysis re-examined previously published TCR beta repertoires from roughly 650 donors and added high-resolution HLA genotyping to investigate patterns of TCR occurrence.

The cohort consisted of 666 healthy bone marrow donors. At the time of sampling, all cohort members were nominally healthy, though unrecorded immune exposures were likely present. The donor tested CMV seropositive and was one of the 289 seropositive cohort members. Each donor provided a peripheral blood sample, and peripheral blood mononuclear cells were used for TCR beta sequencing. The Qiagen DNeasy Blood Extraction Kit was used to extract genomic DNA from the blood cell samples. The sample holds one count of this clone. The antigen it recognizes is unknown. The sample holds no much larger clone one base away, and base qualities are not on file. From the cysteine up to the phenylalanine, the CDR3 has a length of 14 residues. The retained sequence is limited to the CDR3, 42 bases, with the frame set at the first base. Cut back by 6 bases and 5 bases, the V and J ends lie 17 bases apart. CDR1 and CDR2 (MNHEY, SMNVEV) derive from the germline V gene (reference sequence).

Paper-wide results and their limitations: Because HLA typing was unavailable for some donors at each locus, only the typed subset was used in association tests. The 87-base-pair reads could not distinguish some IMGT-functional V segments, including TRBV6-2 and TRBV6-3, so those segments were excluded. Because counts were too low, seventeen rarely observed V segments, including chromosome 9 orphons, were left out of the earlier analysis of roughly 600 of the donors. The only immune exposure information available for the cohort was CMV serostatus. Presence/absence analyses assumed roughly uniform sequencing depth across donors, an assumption that may not hold. Correlated functional status among segregating V segments might reflect linkage disequilibrium, but an unknown experimental factor could not be ruled out. According to a later analysis, most CMV-associated TCR beta chains appeared to be HLA-restricted, and the HLA associations seemed to be driven largely by CMV exposure. In vitro tests confirmed that three of the cytomegalovirus-associated TCR beta chains recognize cytomegalovirus antigens. In a later analysis, HLA-associated TCR beta chains were found to be more clonally expanded and to have lower generation probabilities than equally common non-associated chains. According to a later analysis, TCR association rates differed among HLA loci, with DRB1 alleles showing the most associated TCRs and HLA-C alleles showing the fewest. Across donors, most TCR sequences were observed very rarely, whereas some public TCRs were present in many individuals. In a later analysis, some 18,000 TCR beta sequences were associated with specific HLA alleles at a false discovery rate of 0.05. The authors suggested that the approach could potentially be extended to other disease states and immunological phenotypes. When HLA alleles, especially DR and DQ, strongly co-occurred, TCR associations were difficult to assign to individual alleles. An earlier analysis of approximately 500 of the donors showed that most TCR beta V segments appeared in productive rearrangements either about 87% or about 30% of the time, which broadly matched IMGT annotations. According to a later genetic analysis, donors in an Asian-associated ancestry cluster had fewer N-insertions in productive TCRs than the approximately 700-donor mean. An association between a missense DCLRE1C variant and V-gene and J-gene trimming of TCR beta chains was found in a later genetic analysis and replicated in an independent cohort. The cohort was sequenced for TCR beta chains only, and without alpha or paired-chain data the features that could be detected were limited. A total of 164 TCR beta chains were listed by the study as associated with cytomegalovirus. According to a later analysis, parvovirus B19, influenza, CMV and Epstein-Barr virus appeared linked to several top co-occurrence clusters. The classifier was reported to diagnose cytomegalovirus status with high specificity and sensitivity in both the original cohort and the validation cohort. A further reported finding was that TCR beta sequences accurately predicted the HLA-A and HLA-B alleles for most subjects in the first cohort. A cluster of highly shared sequence variants was judged likely to be a technical artifact of the sequencing pipeline.

Library generation was performed with the immunoSEQ multiplex PCR assay. The multiplex PCR relied on a mix of 60 forward primers for TCR Vbeta segments and 13 reverse primers for TCR Jbeta segments. Amplification of the CDR3 region of rearranged TCR beta genes was performed with a multiplex PCR assay on genomic DNA. The Illumina HiSeq System was used to sequence the amplified TCR beta libraries as 87-base-pair reads. Per the source publication's procedure: A later analysis tallied 75 million to 95 million unique TCR beta chains across the 700 or so repertoires, and about 12 million of those chains were shared by two or more donors. A nearest-neighbor algorithm error-corrected the raw reads and collapsed the reads into unique sequences, merging closely related sequences to remove PCR and sequencing errors. CDR3 sequences were aligned to IMGT reference sequences to assign V, D and J gene segments. For a sequence to be retained, at least a six-nucleotide match to both a V gene segment and a J gene segment was required. A rearrangement was called productive if the CDR3 had no stop codons and remained in frame with V and J, and every other rearrangement was called non-productive. Following IMGT convention, CDR3 was defined as the stretch from the second conserved V-encoded cysteine up to the conserved J-encoded phenylalanine. The earlier analysis of about 500 of the donors excluded sequences that lacked an unambiguous match to a single V gene segment. An earlier analysis of almost 600 of the donors classified V segments as functional when productive rearrangements were above 56.7% and as segregating when the standard deviation between donors was above 5%. A statistical classification framework was developed to diagnose cytomegalovirus status using the catalog of TCR beta chain sequences. In a later analysis, V and J genes were assigned by comparing TCR nucleotide sequences against IMGT/GENE-DB human TR gene sequences. The TCRdist pipeline was used in a later analysis to assign CDR3 sequences and most-parsimonious VDJ recombination scenarios. In a later analysis, each TCR beta chain was defined by its CDR3 amino acid sequence together with its V-gene family, and reads without a unique V-gene family were excluded. In a later analysis, 450 to 600 highly shared, low-generation-probability nucleotide sequences were removed to address suspected cross-contamination and a sequencing artifact. A later analysis calculated a clonal expansion index for each public chain from normalized within-repertoire ranks of inferred template counts. In a later analysis, generation probabilities were computed with a VDJ recombination model fitted to out-of-frame rearrangements, and the resulting probabilities were checked against IGoR. Hypergeometric tests were used in a later analysis to score TCR-TCR, TCR-HLA and TCR-CMV co-occurrence, with a repertoire-size bias correction applied to the TCR pairs. To estimate false discovery rates, a later analysis permuted the HLA or CMV assignments 20 times. A later analysis grouped co-occurring TCRs with DBSCAN, adding TCRdist sequence similarity when clustering within HLA-allele-positive subsets. For co-occurrence clustering, repertoires with fewer than 30,000 or more than 120,000 public chains were excluded, along with roughly 5 repertoires with anomalous nucleotide sharing. Sourced from immuneACCESS, this table was stored by TCRdb with only in-frame sequences that have V and J called. A share of the clones is absent; for the studies checked, an unresolved V gene accounts for under half, and the remainder has no known explanation. V and J calls plus clone size are reproduced from that table; the DNA served to infer D and trimming. This sample comprises 300,000 or so clones, about four fifths of them detected only once. The top ten constitute roughly 2% of the sample.

Sequenced input: PBMCs. The TCR sequence derives from a woman between 35 and 50 years old in good health and CMV-seropositive. The chain is assembled from TRBV27 and TRBJ2-7; a tentative D call is TRBD2 (6 bases match). The encoded CDR3 is CASRPLGGSNEQYF. The DNA is as follows: TGTGCCAGCAGACCGCTGGGGGGTTCCAACGAGCAGTACTTC.